This entry describes one T cell receptor gamma chain. The sample is drawn from a study of gamma-delta chains in newborns, infants, children. Study at large: Microbial exposure reportedly drives polyclonal innate γδ T cell expansion after birth.

TCRdb fed the reads into CATT to redo clone calling. Counted here are approximately 3,800 gamma-chain clones, about 61% occurring once; the ten biggest clones make up about 15%. The CDR3 consists of 13 residues. CDR1 and CDR2 from the germline V gene are VTNTFY and YDVSTARD (reference sequence). After removal of 4 bases from V and 1 base from J, the junction contained 4 bases not matched to a gene. J is TRGJ1 or TRGJ2 and V is TRGV3. TCRdb leaves out the J gene; it was filled in here by matching the DNA to germline. This TCR derives from a child who was a newborn, infant or young child, either healthy, febrile or measles-vaccinated (not recorded which). Sequencing was performed on blood. The CDR3 DNA follows: TGTGCCACCTGGGATTTAAATTATTATAAGAAACTCTTT. Protein product: CATWDLNYYKKLF.